Listed below are T cell receptor beta chains from one sample, sequenced in a study of blood T cell repertoires in COVID-19. Only in-frame clones appear in the TCRdb table, and some are missing; sequencing was by immunoSEQ multiplex PCR. The sample yields over 100,000 clones, 87% seen once. The material sequenced was peripheral blood. The origin of the receptors is a man in his forties or fifties with acute or convalescent COVID-19. CDR3s leave out the opening cysteine and the closing phenylalanine or tryptophan. Not all rows give a size; the values are once, few, many and, for expanded clones, a class.

v_gene	abundance	j_gene	CDR3aa
TRBV3-1/TRBV3-2	.	TRBJ1-3	ASSQGANTIY
TRBV7-9	.	TRBJ2-5	ASSLRLDRVETQY
TRBV7-8	.	TRBJ2-1	ASSLGVWLAEYNEQF
TRBV4-1	.	TRBJ2-7	ASSQVFDRTDTTYEQY
TRBV30	.	TRBJ1-1	AWRGAAEAF
TRBV20-1	.	TRBJ2-5	SATKPGTQY
TRBV27	.	TRBJ2-3	ASSYGDRNTQY
TRBV7-2	.	TRBJ2-7	ASSDGLAGVYEQY
TRBV5-1	.	TRBJ2-4	ASSLEGAAPAKNIQY
TRBV5-1	.	TRBJ1-5	ASSLEQGANQPQH
TRBV7-9	.	TRBJ2-7	ASSSGTERYEQY
TRBV14	.	TRBJ1-2	ASSSRQDPLYGYT
TRBV18	once	TRBJ2-7	ASSSGRGSYEQY
TRBV6-5	.	TRBJ2-7	ASSYSNPGQGSEQY
TRBV3-1/TRBV3-2	few	TRBJ1-5	ASSQGDSHYSNQPQH
TRBV14	.	TRBJ2-7	ASSQDTLAATYEQY
TRBV6-5	.	TRBJ1-2	ASSRDSPLYGYT
TRBV9	.	TRBJ1-6	ASSEETGYNSPLH
TRBV27	once	TRBJ2-1	ASLRRLAGANNEQF
TRBV6-1	.	TRBJ1-2	ASSEVAGQGARGYT
TRBV28	.	TRBJ2-1	ASSPVGLAGGTGV
TRBV5-6	.	TRBJ2-1	ASSPGGSEQF
TRBV7-8	.	TRBJ2-7	ASVRGHEQY
TRBV6-2/TRBV6-3	.	TRBJ1-2	ASSFWTVPSGYT
TRBV5-5	.	TRBJ2-3	ASSLGVQGDTQY
TRBV7-9	.	TRBJ2-3	ASSFPRGERENADTQY